The 18 T cell receptor beta chains in this list originate from one sample, sequenced in a study of OX40 agonist ivuxolimab in advanced cancers. The protocol was immunoSEQ multiplex PCR, while the TCRdb copy is restricted to in-frame clones and leaves out a portion. This table has about 94,000 clones, around nine tenths appearing once. Sequencing used CD4+ or CD8+ T cells sorted from blood, obtained in a trial of the OX40 agonist ivuxolimab. Every receptor here comes from an adult with an advanced solid tumor such as melanoma, head and neck, liver or kidney cancer.

The chain has TRBV18 and TRBJ2-1; tentative D call: TRBD1 (5 bases). V gave up 5 bases and J gave up 7 bases, with 18 bases separating them. The CDR3 extends over 15 amino acids. The germline V gene has CDR1 KGHSH and CDR2 LQKENI. CDR3 DNA sequence: TGTGCCAGCTCAGGGGCGCAGGGCGTGATGAATGAGCAGTTCTTC. This sequence encodes CASSGAQGVMNEQFF.

The V call is TRBV7-6, the J call TRBJ2-7; D is tentatively TRBD1 or TRBD2 (5 bases each). This CDR3 contains 13 residues. The ends were cut back, 5 bases at V and 3 bases at J, with 11 bases in the middle. In germline, CDR1 is SGHVS, CDR2 FNYEAQ. The CDR3 sequence is CASSRDERYEQYF. The CDR3 nucleotides are TGTGCCAGCAGCCGGGACGAGCGCTACGAGCAGTACTTC.

This clone was seen just once. V is TRBV5-4 and J is TRBJ2-3; 14 nucleotides agree with TRBD2. Trimming cost V 7 bases and J 7 bases; bases outside gene matches: 2. Germline-derived CDR1 and CDR2 are SGHNT and YYREEE (reference sequence). The CDR3 sequence is 13 residues long. CDR3 protein: CASGTSGGNTQYF. CDR3 sequence (DNA): TGTGCCAGCGGGACTAGCGGGGGCAATACGCAGTATTTT. Drawing the rest from reference TRBV5-4 and TRBJ2-3, the complete variable domain is ETGVTQSPTHLIKTRGQQVTLRCSSQSGHNTVSWYQQALGQGPQFIFQYYREEENGRGNFPPRFSGLQFPNYSSELNVNALELDDSALYLCASGTSGGNTQYFGPGTRLTVL.

The chain employs TRBV7-9 and TRBJ1-1; D may be TRBD1 (5 bases). The CDR3 has 16 residues. Trimming took off 5 bases at V and 5 bases at J, with 21 bases between the two ends. Germline CDR1 SEHNR, CDR2 FQNEAQ (reference sequence). Here the CDR3 reads CASSPKLRAGWTEAFF. CDR3 nucleotide sequence: TGTGCCAGCAGCCCAAAACTCAGGGCAGGGTGGACTGAAGCTTTCTTT.

The chain joins TRBV18 to TRBJ1-4, with D possibly TRBD1 on 5 matching bases. Germline CDR1 is KGHSH and CDR2 is LQKENI. V was cut by 2 bases and J by 3 bases, with 16 bases left in between. The CDR3 runs 17 residues. In DNA form, the CDR3 reads TGTGCCAGCTCACCAAGACGAGGGGACGGGGCTAATGAAAAACTGTTTTTT. Its protein is CASSPRRGDGANEKLFF.

The V gene is TRBV5-1, the J gene TRBJ2-3; the D gene is possibly TRBD2 (6 bases). Germline CDR1 and CDR2: SGHRS and YFSETQ. The V end was cut by 5 bases, the J end by 1 base, with 20 bases between. The CDR3 extends over 17 amino acids. CDR3 coding DNA: TGCGCCAGCAGTTCGGGACTCCAAGGAAGGGGCACAGATACGCAGTATTTT. It translates to CASSSGLQGRGTDTQYF. Using reference TRBV5-1 and TRBJ2-3 for the parts outside the CDR3, the full variable domain is KAGVTQTPRYLIKTRGQQVTLSCSPISGHRSVSWYQQTPGQGLQFLFEYFSETQRNKGNFPGRFSGRQFSNSRSEMNVSTLELGDSALYLCASSSGLQGRGTDTQYFGPGTRLTVL.

V gene TRBV9 combines with J gene TRBJ1-3; a possible D gene is TRBD1 (5 bases). From germline, CDR1 is SGDLS and CDR2 YYNGEE. CDR3 size: 17 residues. The V end lost 2 bases, the J end lost 0 bases, and 15 bases lay between the germline ends. The CDR3 DNA follows: TGTGCCAGCAGCGTGACCTTTGGGGCTTACTCTGGAAACACCATATATTTT. Translating gives CASSVTFGAYSGNTIYF.

The genes are TRBV6-6 and TRBJ2-1; a possible D gene is TRBD2 (5 bases). The V end lost 0 bases, the J end lost 3 bases, and 9 bases lay between the germline ends. CDR1 and CDR2 from the germline V gene are MNHNY and SVGAGI (reference sequence). The CDR3 extends over 15 amino acids. DNA of the CDR3: TGTGCCAGCAGTTACTCGCAGCGGTTCTACAATGAGCAGTTCTTC. Translation gives CASSYSQRFYNEQFF.

The rearrangement uses TRBV9 and TRBJ2-7; perhaps TRBD1 as D (5 bases). Deletions cut 3 bases from V and 6 bases from J, with 16 bases between. The germline V gene encodes CDR1 SGDLS and CDR2 YYNGEE. There are 14 residues in the CDR3. CDR3 in amino acids: CASSGRVSQGEQYF. CDR3 nucleotides: TGTGCCAGCAGCGGCAGGGTTTCCCAGGGCGAGCAGTACTTC.

This clone was found once. The chain uses TRBV4-2 and TRBJ2-3; 11 nucleotides line up with TRBD2. This CDR3 region has 16 residues. The V and J ends lost 2 bases and 0 bases, in that order; junction bases with no gene match: 1. Germline V gene lookup returns CDR1 LGHNA and CDR2 YNFKEQ. The CDR3 spells CASSQLAGGSTDTQYF. The CDR3 nucleotides are TGTGCCAGCAGCCAACTAGCGGGGGGAAGCACAGATACGCAGTATTTT.

This chain connects TRBV5-1 to TRBJ2-7; 8 nucleotides agree with TRBD1. CDR3 length equals 15 residues. The V gene's germline CDR1 is SGHRS and CDR2 YFSETQ. Unmatched junction bases numbered 3, after V lost 0 bases and J lost 1 base. The CDR3 DNA sequence: TGCGCCAGCAGCTTGGGACAGGGGCGATCCTACGAGCAGTACTTC. Protein product: CASSLGQGRSYEQYF.

This chain links TRBV9 with TRBJ2-6, with D hard to call. The germline V and J ends were trimmed by 3 bases and 4 bases, with 17 bases remaining between them. The CDR3 runs to 17 residues. The V gene's germline CDR1 is SGDLS and CDR2 YYNGEE. This CDR3 reads CASSARRVLGGANVLTF. CDR3 coding DNA: TGTGCCAGCAGCGCCAGACGGGTGTTGGGGGGGGCCAACGTCCTGACTTTC.

The genes are TRBV11-1 and TRBJ2-3; TRBD1 or TRBD2 may be the D gene (7 bases each). Germline V gene data show CDR1 as SGHAT and CDR2 as FQDESV (reference sequence). Trimming cost V 7 bases and J 12 bases, with 17 bases left between them. CDR3 size: 12 residues. Here the CDR3 reads CASMQGGTQQYF. The CDR3 nucleotides are TGTGCCAGCATGCAGGGGGGGACTCAACAGTATTTT.

The chain is built from TRBV19 and TRBJ2-2; the D gene is possibly TRBD1 (6 bases). Per the germline V gene, CDR1 is LNHDA and CDR2 is SQIVND (reference sequence). The CDR3 has 14 amino acids. The ends were cut back, 5 bases at V and 3 bases at J, with 10 bases in the middle. The CDR3 protein is CASSADSYTGELFF. CDR3 coding DNA: TGTGCCAGTAGTGCGGACAGCTACACCGGGGAGCTGTTTTTT.

This chain links TRBV6-5 with TRBJ1-3; TRBD1 might be the D (5 bases). With 7 bases removed from V and 0 bases from J, the gap between germline ends came to 7 bases. The germline CDR1 and CDR2 sequences are MNHEY and SVGAGI. CDR3 length equals 13 residues. CDR3 DNA sequence: TGTGCCAGCAAAGACAGCTCTGGAAACACCATATATTTT. Amino acids: CASKDSSGNTIYF.

The chain uses TRBV5-6 and TRBJ1-4; D is unresolved. The CDR3 runs to 17 residues. CDR1 is SGHDT and CDR2 is YYEEEE in the germline V gene. Trimming shortened V by 2 bases and J by 1 base, and 15 bases separated the two germline ends. The CDR3 protein is CASSFMGSPGTNEKLFF. DNA for the CDR3: TGTGCCAGCAGCTTTATGGGGTCTCCGGGAACTAATGAAAAACTGTTTTTT.

The rearrangement uses TRBV6-5 and TRBJ2-1, with 9 bases matching TRBD2. The CDR3 runs 15 residues. The J segment lost 6 bases and the V segment lost 6 bases, leaving 9 bases of the junction unmatched. Looked up from germline, CDR1 is MNHEY and CDR2 is SVGAGI. The CDR3 sequence is CASSRRGGLRNEQFF. DNA for the CDR3: TGTGCCAGCAGCAGGCGGGGGGGCCTACGCAATGAGCAGTTCTTC.

This clone appeared a single time. The chain carries TRBV7-3 and TRBJ2-2, with D possibly matching TRBD2 (6 bases). Germline lookup yields CDR1 SGHTA and CDR2 FQGTGA. This CDR3 comprises 14 residues. The germline V and J ends were trimmed by 5 bases and 5 bases, with 12 bases remaining between them. The CDR3 DNA reads as TGTGCCAGCAGCCCCAGCGGGCGTACCGGGGAGCTGTTTTTT. This encodes CASSPSGRTGELFF.